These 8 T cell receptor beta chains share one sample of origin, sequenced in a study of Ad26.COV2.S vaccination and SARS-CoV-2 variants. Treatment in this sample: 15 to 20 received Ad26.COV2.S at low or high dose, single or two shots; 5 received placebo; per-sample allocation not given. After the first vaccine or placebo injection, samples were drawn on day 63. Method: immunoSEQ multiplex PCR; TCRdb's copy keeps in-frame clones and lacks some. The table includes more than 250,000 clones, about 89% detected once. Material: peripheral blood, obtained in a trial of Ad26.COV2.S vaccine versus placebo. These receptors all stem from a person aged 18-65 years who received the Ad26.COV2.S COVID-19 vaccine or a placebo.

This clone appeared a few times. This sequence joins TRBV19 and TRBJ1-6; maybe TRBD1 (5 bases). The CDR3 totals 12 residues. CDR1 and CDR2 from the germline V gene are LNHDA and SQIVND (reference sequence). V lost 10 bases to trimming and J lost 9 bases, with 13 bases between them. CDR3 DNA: TGTGCCACCCGTGGGGGTGGTTCACCCCTCCACTTT. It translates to CATRGGGSPLHF.

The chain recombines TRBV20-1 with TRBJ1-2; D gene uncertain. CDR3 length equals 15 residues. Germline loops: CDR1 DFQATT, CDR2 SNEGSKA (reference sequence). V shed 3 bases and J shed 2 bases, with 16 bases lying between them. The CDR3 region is CSASNPTVGNYGYTF. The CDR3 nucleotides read TGCAGTGCTAGTAATCCCACCGTGGGGAACTATGGCTACACCTTC.

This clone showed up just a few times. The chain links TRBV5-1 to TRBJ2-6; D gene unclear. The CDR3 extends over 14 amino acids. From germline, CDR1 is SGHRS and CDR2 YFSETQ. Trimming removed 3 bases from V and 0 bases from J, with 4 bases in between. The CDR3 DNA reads TGCGCCAGCAGCTCGAACTCTGGGGCCAACGTCCTGACTTTC. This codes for CASSSNSGANVLTF.

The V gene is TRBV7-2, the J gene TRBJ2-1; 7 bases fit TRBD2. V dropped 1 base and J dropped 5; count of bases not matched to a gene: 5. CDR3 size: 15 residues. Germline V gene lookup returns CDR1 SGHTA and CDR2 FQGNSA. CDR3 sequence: CASSLGGRADNEQFF. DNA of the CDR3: TGTGCCAGCAGCTTAGGGGGGAGGGCAGACAATGAGCAGTTCTTC.

The CDR3 DNA reads as TGTGCCAGCACCTACGGGGCGCAGGAAGATACGCAGTATTTT. Its translation is CASTYGAQEDTQYF. The rearrangement joins TRBV9 to TRBJ2-3; possibly TRBD1 or TRBD2 for D (5 bases each). This CDR3 contains 14 residues. The germline gives CDR1 SGDLS, CDR2 YYNGEE. Trimming left V 6 bases short and J 5 bases short, with 16 bases between.

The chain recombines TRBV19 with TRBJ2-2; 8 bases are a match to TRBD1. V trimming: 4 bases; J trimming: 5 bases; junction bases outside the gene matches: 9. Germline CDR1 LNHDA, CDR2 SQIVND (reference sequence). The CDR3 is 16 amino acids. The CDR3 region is CASSTHRQGRTGELFF. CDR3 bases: TGTGCCAGTAGTACCCACAGACAGGGGAGGACCGGGGAGCTGTTTTTT.

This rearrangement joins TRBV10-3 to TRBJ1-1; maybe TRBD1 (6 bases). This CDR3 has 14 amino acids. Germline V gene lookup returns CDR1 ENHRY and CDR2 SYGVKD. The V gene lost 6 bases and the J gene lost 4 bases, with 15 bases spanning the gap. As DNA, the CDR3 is TGTGCCATCAGCAAGACAGGAGAGGGCACTGAAGCTTTCTTT. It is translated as CAISKTGEGTEAFF.

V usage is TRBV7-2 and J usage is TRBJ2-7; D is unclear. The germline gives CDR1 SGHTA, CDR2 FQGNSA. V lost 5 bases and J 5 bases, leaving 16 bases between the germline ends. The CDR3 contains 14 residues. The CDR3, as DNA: TGTGCCAGCAGCGCGCAACCAGGACCCGACGAGCAGTACTTC. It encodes CASSAQPGPDEQYF.